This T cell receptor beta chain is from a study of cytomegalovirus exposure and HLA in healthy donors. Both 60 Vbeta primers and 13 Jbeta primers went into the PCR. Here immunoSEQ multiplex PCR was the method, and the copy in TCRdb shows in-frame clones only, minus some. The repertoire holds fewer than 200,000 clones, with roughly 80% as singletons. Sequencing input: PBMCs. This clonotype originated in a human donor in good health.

Here the CDR3 reads CASSIGRVDGGYTF. The CDR3 coding sequence is TGTGCCAGTAGTATAGGCAGGGTCGACGGTGGCTACACCTTC. The rearrangement links TRBV19 to TRBJ1-2, with D possibly TRBD1 on 5 matching bases. V lost 1 base to trimming and J lost 7 bases, with 13 bases between them. This CDR3 has 14 residues. Looked up from germline, CDR1 is LNHDA and CDR2 is SQIVND (reference sequence).